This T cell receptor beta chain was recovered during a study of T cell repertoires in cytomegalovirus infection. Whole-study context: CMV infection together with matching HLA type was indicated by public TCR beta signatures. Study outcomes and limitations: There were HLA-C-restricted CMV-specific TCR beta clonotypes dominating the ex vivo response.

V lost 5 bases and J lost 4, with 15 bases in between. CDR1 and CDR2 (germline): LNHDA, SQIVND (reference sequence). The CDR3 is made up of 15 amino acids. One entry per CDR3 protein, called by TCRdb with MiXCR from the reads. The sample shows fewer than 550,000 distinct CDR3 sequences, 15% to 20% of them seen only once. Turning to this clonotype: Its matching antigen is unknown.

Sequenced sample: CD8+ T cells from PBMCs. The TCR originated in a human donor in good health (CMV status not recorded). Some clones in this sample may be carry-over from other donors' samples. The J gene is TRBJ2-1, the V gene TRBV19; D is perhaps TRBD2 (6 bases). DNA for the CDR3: TGTGCCAGTAGTCCGGGACTCCTCCGATACAATGAGCAGTTCTTC. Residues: CASSPGLLRYNEQFF.